This TCR beta chain is drawn from a study of blood T cell repertoires in COVID-19. Study in general: Sites across the United States, Italy and Spain contributed samples from acute and convalescent COVID-19. From T cells, B-cell-depleted T cells, or PBMCs came the material, which was cDNA or gDNA.

Germline CDR1 MNHEY, CDR2 SVGAGI. This CDR3 is built from 13 residues. After removal of 8 bases from V and 4 bases from J, the junction contained 4 bases not matched to a gene. As processed by the authors: Using reference gene primer amplification, nucleated cell counts were estimated. Some clones are missing from TCRdb's copy, which holds only in-frame ones; the method was immunoSEQ multiplex PCR. V, J and clone size reflect that table, while D and trimming were determined from the DNA. The data contain about 120,000 clones, over 75% of them singletons. This receptor was obtained from a man aged 65 to 79 with active or convalescent COVID-19. Sequenced: peripheral blood. The rearrangement uses TRBV6-5 and TRBJ1-3, with 8 positions matching TRBD1. The CDR3 reads CASAGTGGNTIYF. CDR3 coding DNA: TGTGCCAGCGCCGGGACAGGAGGAAACACCATATATTTT.